What follows describes a single T cell receptor (beta chain). What it recognizes is unknown. 5'-RACE, quantitative and with molecular barcodes, yielded the TCR beta libraries. TCRdb fed the 5' RACE reads into MiXCR, producing one record per CDR3 protein. The sample lists 190,000 or so distinct CDR3 sequences, more than 10% occurring once. The sample is drawn from a study of CD8 T cells in ankylosing spondylitis. Points from the study as a whole: Blood from ankylosing spondylitis patients appeared to carry a characteristic roughly 8-variant TCR beta motif. Disease-linked clones proved CD8+ and comparatively uncommon in peripheral blood. Some motif variants were previously reported in reactive arthritis synovial fluid and blood.

V was clipped by 6 bases and J by 5 bases, with 19 bases between them. There are 15 residues in the CDR3. Germline CDR1 reads DFQATT; CDR2 reads SNEGSKA (reference sequence). The rearrangement links TRBV20-1 to TRBJ2-2; D tentatively reads TRBD1 or TRBD2 (6 bases each). Material for sequencing was blood, either unsorted or a sorted T cell fraction (not recorded which). The sequence derives from a male donor with ankylosing spondylitis or in good health (not recorded which). The CDR3 nucleotides read TGCAGTGCACTTATCGGGGGCCTGGGGACCGGGGAGCTGTTTTTT. It yields the protein CSALIGGLGTGELFF.